This TCR beta chain was observed in a study of T cells after posttransplantation cyclophosphamide. Whole-study findings and limits: TRB clonality was highly associated with recipient CMV seropositivity and reactivation. Later post-transplant blood repertoires were often dominated by donor CD8+ memory clones. TRB overlap between skin or GI tissue T cells and blood was limited.

Profiled with immunoSEQ multiplex PCR; TCRdb holds only in-frame clones, not every one. The sample records about 46,000 clones, 85% to 95% being singletons. This CDR3 comprises 18 residues. The germline V gene encodes CDR1 LNHDA and CDR2 SQIVND (reference sequence). The V and J ends lost 0 bases and 0 bases respectively, with 14 bases between them. The related graft donor's blood sample was taken on the day of bone marrow donation. A word on this clone: The antigen is undetermined.

The specimen was PBMCs. The chain employs TRBV19 and TRBJ2-2, with TRBD2 as a possible D gene (7 bases). The receptor comes from a woman between 50 and 59 years old in good health and a related stem cell transplant donor. The CDR3 here is CASSIDLPGGSNTGELFF. The CDR3 region has the DNA TGTGCCAGTAGTATAGATCTTCCGGGGGGCTCGAACACCGGGGAGCTGTTTTTT.